This is a list of T cell receptor beta chains from one sample in a study of T cell responses to AZD1222 COVID-19 vaccine. Sequencing was performed with immunoSEQ multiplex PCR; in TCRdb, only in-frame clones are kept and a portion is missing. The repertoire includes 130,000 or so clones, around 90% of them detected once, and 5% to 6.5% sits in the top ten. The sample here was peripheral blood, taken on day 0 of AZD1222 vaccination. The receptors come from an adult in good health. The CDR3 runs from the conserved cysteine through the conserved F or W. Each record gives: CDR3 length, D gene, V gene, J gene, clone size, CDR3 DNA, CDR3 protein. A D gene is named only where the DNA matches it firmly. Expanded clones are given a class, and other clones once, few, many or no size at all.

>15|TRBD1|TRBV4-2|TRBJ1-6|once
TGTGCCAGCAGCCGACCGGACAGGGATAATTCACCCCTCCACTTT
CASSRPDRDNSPLHF
>14|-|TRBV6-5|TRBJ1-1|-
TGTGCCAGCACCTCAACCGGGGCGAACACTGAAGCTTTCTTT
CASTSTGANTEAFF
>12|-|TRBV9|TRBJ1-2|once
TGTGCCAGCAGCACCCAAACCGAAGGCTACACCTTC
CASSTQTEGYTF
>13|-|TRBV10-3|TRBJ1-2|-
TGTGCCATCAGTGAGGGGGACCTGGGGGGCTACACCTTC
CAISEGDLGGYTF
>14|-|TRBV6-5|TRBJ1-6|-
TGTGCCACCACGCGAGGGGGGATAAGACAGCTCCTCCACTTT
CATTRGGIRQLLHF
>16|-|TRBV10-3|TRBJ1-2|-
TGTGCCATCAGTGAGTCCGAGACAGGCTGGGGCTATGGCTACACCTTC
CAISESETGWGYGYTF
>14|TRBD1|TRBV7-9|TRBJ1-2|-
TGTGCCAGCAGCCCCCGGGGAGGGGGCGATGGCTACACCTTC
CASSPRGGGDGYTF
>14|-|TRBV2|TRBJ1-5|-
TGTGCCAGCAGTGACGTAGGGACTAATCAGCCCCAGCATTTT
CASSDVGTNQPQHF
>16|TRBD1|TRBV19|TRBJ2-1|-
TGTGCCAGTAGTACAAGGACAGGGGGAGGTTGGGATGAGCAGTTCTTC
CASSTRTGGGWDEQFF
>16|TRBD1|TRBV5-1|TRBJ1-6|-
TGCGCCAGCAGCCCGGGACAGGCGGGAGGTGGTCCACCCCTCCACTTT
CASSPGQAGGGPPLHF
>11|-|TRBV6-2/TRBV6-3|TRBJ2-3|-
TGTGCCAGCAGTTACTTAGATACGCAGTATTTT
CASSYLDTQYF
>14|-|TRBV30|TRBJ1-3|-
TGTGCCTGGAGTGTATGGACGGAGGGAAACACCATATATTTT
CAWSVWTEGNTIYF
>14|-|TRBV7-9|TRBJ1-1|-
TGTGCCAGCAGCTTAGGTCAGGGGAACACTGAAGCTTTCTTT
CASSLGQGNTEAFF
>15|TRBD1|TRBV5-1|TRBJ2-5|-
TGCGCCAGCAGCTTACAGGGGACGGAGCAAGAGACCCAGTACTTC
CASSLQGTEQETQYF
>13|TRBD1|TRBV7-9|TRBJ2-2|few
TGTGCCAGCGGCGAACAGGGGCTAGGGGAGCTGTTTTTT
CASGEQGLGELFF
>11|-|TRBV28|TRBJ1-1|-
TGTGCCAGCGCGTCCCCCACTGAAGCTTTCTTT
CASASPTEAFF
>16|TRBD1|TRBV9|TRBJ1-6|-
TGTGCCAGCAGCGTAGCCCCCGGGACAGGGAATTCACCCCTCCACTTT
CASSVAPGTGNSPLHF
>15|-|TRBV3-1/TRBV3-2|TRBJ1-1|-
TGTGCCAGCAGCCTTGGCGGGACGGTCAACACTGAAGCTTTCTTT
CASSLGGTVNTEAFF
>14|-|TRBV18|TRBJ1-1|-
TGTGCCAGCTCCCCCTTGGGGGGGAACACTGAAGCTTTCTTT
CASSPLGGNTEAFF
>21|-|TRBV7-8|TRBJ1-5|-
TGTGCCAGCAGCTTAGCGCTTTTATCGGACAGAACCCCCAATCGGTCACGGCCCCAGCATTTT
CASSLALLSDRTPNRSRPQHF
>15|TRBD2|TRBV3-1/TRBV3-2|TRBJ2-3|-
TGTGCCAGCAGCCAAATGGGGGGGACCCTCGGTAGGCAGTATTTT
CASSQMGGTLGRQYF
>18|-|TRBV15|TRBJ1-1|-
TGTGCCACCAGCAGAGATTACGGGACAACGCCTATGAACACTGAAGCTTTCTTT
CATSRDYGTTPMNTEAFF
>15|-|TRBV6-5|TRBJ1-3|-
TGTGCCAGCAACGTACCGAGGGTCTCTGGAAACACCATATATTTT
CASNVPRVSGNTIYF
>13|-|TRBV5-1|TRBJ2-1|once
TGCGCCAGCAGCCAGGGGAACGACAATGAGCAGTTCTTC
CASSQGNDNEQFF
>17|TRBD1|TRBV19|TRBJ2-2|-
TGTGCCAGTAGGATAGTCTCCGGGACAGGGCAAACCGGGGAGCTGTTTTTT
CASRIVSGTGQTGELFF
>13|-|TRBV29-1|TRBJ2-7|once
TGCAGCGTTGAAGGTACTACCACCTACGAGCAGTACTTC
CSVEGTTTYEQYF
>15|TRBD2|TRBV7-3|TRBJ2-1|-
TGTGCCAGCTCCTATCTAGCGGGAACCTACAATGAGCAGTTCTTC
CASSYLAGTYNEQFF